Listed below are T cell receptor beta chains from one sample, sequenced in a study of response to subunit inactivated influenza vaccine. MiXCR, run by TCRdb on the RT-PCR reads, gives a single entry per CDR3 protein. The top ten hold about 7.4% of the sample, which has about 650,000 distinct CDR3 sequences, about 15% seen once. Sequenced here: PBMCs from blood, sampled 14 to 15 days before vaccination. Receptors were obtained from a man between 50 and 59 years old who received an inactivated influenza vaccine. The CDR3 runs from the conserved cysteine through the conserved F or W.

v_call: TRBV12-3/TRBV12-4
cdr3_aa: CASSLRQGANQPQHF

v_call: TRBV12-3/TRBV12-4
cdr3_aa: CASSPGMGPDTQYF

v_call: TRBV2
cdr3_aa: CASRYRDGAYEQYF

v_call: TRBV7-6
cdr3_aa: CASSPTLDRGNRQPQHF

v_call: TRBV10-3
cdr3_aa: CAISPSVNSYNEQFF

v_call: TRBV25-1
cdr3_aa: CASSESTGTGDTGELFF

v_call: TRBV29-1
cdr3_aa: CSVDARQGYADTQYF

v_call: TRBV7-8
cdr3_aa: CASSLADRATYNEQFF

v_call: TRBV11-2
cdr3_aa: CASSWNRYEQYF

v_call: TRBV5-1
cdr3_aa: CASSASGTTPYEQYF

v_call: TRBV5-1
cdr3_aa: CASSLDRQGSNSPLHF

v_call: TRBV20-1
cdr3_aa: CSARAVTGTPETQYF

v_call: TRBV12-3/TRBV12-4
cdr3_aa: CASSAFGGLAVVYNEQFF

v_call: TRBV7-9
cdr3_aa: CASSLTGTGVDEQFF

v_call: TRBV12-3/TRBV12-4
cdr3_aa: CASITGAGGTDTQYF

v_call: TRBV2
cdr3_aa: CAIYTGELFF

v_call: TRBV6-5
cdr3_aa: CASSYSSVAPPDTQYF

v_call: TRBV20-1
cdr3_aa: CSAPGPRYVPTQYF

v_call: TRBV5-8
cdr3_aa: CASSFTGARNQPQHF

v_call: TRBV30
cdr3_aa: CAWSVISSEQYF

v_call: TRBV29-1
cdr3_aa: CSSAGGRYNEQFF

v_call: TRBV7-3
cdr3_aa: CATSLSGGSAGEQYF

v_call: TRBV9
cdr3_aa: CASSVGSSQVFGTEAFF

v_call: TRBV2
cdr3_aa: CASSIQAGSTYEQYF

v_call: TRBV7-2
cdr3_aa: CASSLGGAVRSTGELFF

v_call: TRBV6-1
cdr3_aa: CASHQGVNTGELFF

v_call: TRBV7-2
cdr3_aa: CASSLIGTIQFF

v_call: TRBV5-1
cdr3_aa: CASSSEGTGELFF

v_call: TRBV28
cdr3_aa: CASSLAGVLAYEQYF

v_call: TRBV24-1
cdr3_aa: CATQGRGLLGTGELFF

v_call: TRBV20-1
cdr3_aa: CSARIVQGASEQYF

v_call: TRBV11-2
cdr3_aa: CASSLGDRGSRQYF

v_call: TRBV6-1
cdr3_aa: CASSQTITGNQPQHF

v_call: TRBV4-2
cdr3_aa: CASSQVLGSSTDTQYF

v_call: TRBV12-3/TRBV12-4
cdr3_aa: CASSFASGGTGELFF

v_call: TRBV25-1
cdr3_aa: CASSSIRQGNTGELFF

v_call: TRBV4-3
cdr3_aa: CASSQELGSGANVLTF

v_call: TRBV29-1
cdr3_aa: CSVGFGVTSGRAFGEQFF

v_call: TRBV11-2
cdr3_aa: CASSPTTNARNTEAFF

v_call: TRBV7-2
cdr3_aa: CASSLSRDNQPQHF

v_call: TRBV20-1
cdr3_aa: CSARDEEGPFSGANVLTF

v_call: TRBV12-3/TRBV12-4
cdr3_aa: CASTPMLGLTPYEQYF

v_call: TRBV15
cdr3_aa: CATSRDLRGEETQYF

v_call: TRBV29-1
cdr3_aa: CSVKDFNYEQYF

v_call: TRBV3-1
cdr3_aa: CASSQEVRASSWYNEQFF

v_call: TRBV28
cdr3_aa: CASSFSPSGFSADSYEQYF

v_call: TRBV12-3/TRBV12-4
cdr3_aa: CASTIRQGGQPQHF

v_call: TRBV12-3/TRBV12-4
cdr3_aa: CASTQSWDGGYNEQFF

v_call: TRBV7-2
cdr3_aa: CASSLQGGANTGELFF

v_call: TRBV9
cdr3_aa: CASSVLVRREGLDEQFF

v_call: TRBV7-9
cdr3_aa: CASSGGLAGETFRQFF

v_call: TRBV28
cdr3_aa: CASSLLVHSNQPQHF

v_call: TRBV20-1
cdr3_aa: CSARIMLRGGEQFF

v_call: TRBV12-3/TRBV12-4
cdr3_aa: CASSLGVFSRNEQFF

v_call: TRBV29-1
cdr3_aa: CSVSTGVLYEQYF

v_call: TRBV4-1
cdr3_aa: CASSHSGTRAYNEQFF

v_call: TRBV20-1
cdr3_aa: CSASQQGLYGYTF

v_call: TRBV6-1
cdr3_aa: CASSEGQGYYEQYF

v_call: TRBV7-9
cdr3_aa: CASSQIAATEAFF

v_call: TRBV4-3
cdr3_aa: CASSQDRAGSSYNSPLHF